This TCR beta chain was recorded in a study of shared clonotypes between healthy human individuals. Study at large: Three plates were used per donor for CD4 naive, three for CD4 memory, two for CD8 naive and one for CD8 memory.

Every donor, a Caucasian adult, lived in Nashville, Tennessee. Study results and caveats: Clonotypes which were not shared had lower generation probabilities than clonotypes that all four donors shared. As a rule, naive subsets had a larger estimated richness than memory subsets.

Only in-frame clones appear in the TCRdb table, and some are missing; sequencing was by immunoSEQ multiplex PCR. The sample lists approximately 2.5 million clones, around nine tenths occurring once. CDR1 is MNHNS, CDR2 SASEGT, per germline. This CDR3 is 13 amino acids long. With 8 bases clipped from V and 3 bases from J, the junction kept 4 bases outside the gene matches. This clone was seen just once. Its target is not known. The sequence was obtained from a man aged 18 to 29 in good health. The rearrangement uses TRBV6-1 and TRBJ1-5, with 7 bases lining up with TRBD1. Material: naive CD4+ T cells sorted from blood. Sample subset: CD45RA+ positively selected. The CDR3 here is CASGTEYNQPQHF. For the CDR3, the DNA is TGTGCCAGCGGGACAGAGTACAATCAGCCCCAGCATTTT.